This is a list of T cell receptor beta chains from one sample in a study of control samples from healthy donors and cancer patients. Profiling relied on immunoSEQ multiplex PCR, and the TCRdb table lists in-frame clones only, not all of them. Of around 100,000 clones listed, about 86% were seen once; the top ten hold roughly 14%. What was sequenced was blood. The receptors derive from a man aged 25-45 years in good health. Each CDR3 is given with its conserved first and last residue. A D gene is named only where the DNA matches it firmly. The size of a clone is reported for some rows only, either as once, few or many, or as a class for expanded clones.

v_call	j_call	d_call	clone_size	cdr3_aa	cdr3_nt
TRBV30	TRBJ2-1	.	.	CAWSVLKLGDNEQFF	TGTGCCTGGAGTGTATTAAAATTGGGGGACAATGAGCAGTTCTTC
TRBV19	TRBJ2-7	.	once	CASSHGPAYYEQYF	TGTGCCAGTAGTCACGGGCCAGCATACTACGAGCAGTACTTC
TRBV9	TRBJ2-7	.	.	CASSAGQSGEGTYEQYF	TGTGCCAGCAGCGCCGGACAATCTGGCGAAGGGACCTACGAGCAGTACTTC
TRBV19	TRBJ2-7	TRBD1	.	CASSTTGGELYEQYF	TGTGCCAGTAGTACCACAGGGGGCGAGCTCTACGAGCAGTACTTC
TRBV25-1	TRBJ2-1	.	.	CASSERRTDYNEQFF	TGTGCCAGCAGTGAAAGGAGGACAGACTACAATGAGCAGTTCTTC
TRBV5-4	TRBJ2-1	TRBD2	.	CASSLGLAKGNEQFF	TGTGCCAGCAGCCTGGGACTAGCGAAGGGGAATGAGCAGTTCTTC
TRBV4-2	TRBJ2-7	.	.	CASKLEDSSYEQYF	TGTGCCAGCAAACTAGAGGACAGCTCCTACGAGCAGTACTTC
TRBV28	TRBJ1-2	.	.	CASRYAGTNSNYGYTF	TGTGCCAGCAGATACGCTGGGACAAACTCCAACTATGGCTACACCTTC
TRBV30	TRBJ2-7	.	.	CAWSVRREQYF	TGTGCCTGGAGTGTACGGCGCGAGCAGTACTTC
TRBV10-1	TRBJ2-7	.	.	CATKMTSSYEQYF	TGCGCCACCAAAATGACTAGTTCTTACGAGCAGTACTTC
TRBV24-1	TRBJ2-5	TRBD1	.	CATSDYRDRGQETQYF	TGTGCCACCAGTGATTACCGGGACAGGGGACAAGAGACCCAGTACTTC
TRBV6-1	TRBJ2-4	.	.	CASSEARTRGLNIQYF	TGTGCCAGCAGTGAAGCCCGGACGAGGGGGTTAAACATTCAGTACTTC
TRBV5-5	TRBJ2-7	.	.	CASSSHSGDEEQYF	TGTGCCAGCAGCTCACACAGTGGAGATGAGGAGCAGTACTTC
TRBV5-4	TRBJ1-2	.	.	CASSLGGTGNYGYTF	TGTGCCAGCAGCTTGGGCGGGACTGGGAACTATGGCTACACCTTC
TRBV6-6	TRBJ2-1	.	.	CASSYSRDYEQFF	TGTGCCAGCAGTTACTCCAGGGACTATGAGCAGTTCTTC
TRBV7-9	TRBJ1-1	.	.	CASSRGGTGRNTEAFF	TGTGCCAGCAGCCGAGGGGGAACAGGGCGGAACACTGAAGCTTTCTTT
TRBV5-1	TRBJ2-2	.	.	CASSLANTGTWGELFF	TGCGCCAGCAGCTTGGCCAATACAGGGACCTGGGGGGAGCTGTTTTTT
TRBV4-3	TRBJ2-7	.	.	CASSPGRDKAYEQYF	TGCGCCAGCAGCCCTGGCCGGGACAAGGCCTACGAGCAGTACTTC
TRBV27	TRBJ2-1	.	.	CASSLIGGWNEQFF	TGTGCCAGCAGTTTGATAGGGGGGTGGAATGAGCAGTTCTTC
TRBV6-2/TRBV6-3	TRBJ2-3	TRBD2	.	CASSYSGTSGDTQYF	TGTGCCAGCAGTTACAGTGGGACTAGCGGAGATACGCAGTATTTT